This TCR beta chain was documented in a study of cytotoxic CD8 clonotypes in ibrutinib-treated CLL (dated by TCRdb to the early 2020s). In the study overall: The cohort had about a dozen relapsed/refractory and around 15 treatment-naive patients; roughly 17 were IGHV unmutated. On average, each sample had roughly 260,000 productive templates and around 100,000 productive rearrangements. Samples at response were collected after a median of approximately twelve months of treatment, with a range of about 6 to 36 months. Cryopreserved peripheral blood mononuclear cells were collected before treatment, at response, and at either disease progression or sustained remission. Longitudinal samples were available for about 30% of the 86 trial participants. Responses were partial in roughly 25 patients and complete in 2; after median around 66 months follow-up, about 14 stayed in remission and roughly twelve progressed. The investigation overall reported the following: Baseline clonality was found to be higher than that of age-matched healthy donors and was strongly correlated with circulating CD8+ T-cell counts. An increase in clonality was observed at ibrutinib response, with clonality remaining stable during sustained remission and falling back toward baseline at progression. Public clonotypes were rare and either contracted or stayed stable during treatment, and the rise in clonality at ibrutinib response reflected the expansion of private clonotypes. Lymph node repertoires were not examined, and the timing of sampling was not matched between patients in sustained remission and those whose disease progressed.

Around 2 micrograms of genomic DNA were extracted from cryopreserved PBMCs for TCR beta library preparation. Longitudinal blood samples from CLL patients receiving ibrutinib monotherapy were subjected to high-throughput TCR beta sequencing. The patients took part in an open-label, single-center phase 2 trial of ibrutinib monotherapy. The CDR3 holds 15 amino acids from the cysteine to the phenylalanine. Only CDR3 DNA is held: 45 bases, read in frame from base 1. The germline V gene gives CDR1 as SGHVS and CDR2 as FNYEAQ. Compared with germline, V lacks 5 bases and J lacks 6 bases; bases without a gene match: 8. A MiSeq instrument was used for deep resolution sequencing, which targeted depths ranging from 1 in 1 million up to 1 in 200,000 T cells, with coverage averaging 10x for each clonotype. TCR beta libraries were generated with the immunoSEQ hsTCRB Kit. Regarding the original processing steps: Data were analyzed with ImmunoSEQ Data Assistant and ImmunoSEQ Analyzer, with V, D and J genes assigned per IMGT definitions. Clonality, with values ranging from 0 to 1, was calculated as one minus the normalized Shannon entropy of productive rearrangement frequencies. Only overrepresented clonotypes making up at least 0.05% of the repertoire of each patient were included in the public clonotype analysis. About a dozen age-matched healthy donor repertoires from immuneACCESS served as clonality controls. This immuneACCESS table, as held by TCRdb, lists in-frame sequences with V and J called but not all clones. Of the missing ones, under half trace to an unresolved V gene in checked studies; the others have no known cause. V and J calls and clone size are as listed in that table; D and trimming were resolved from the DNA. The sample table contains about 310,000 clones; only one count was recorded for 80% of them. The ten largest make up 6.5% to 8.5% of the sample.

This clone was observed once. This receptor's antigen is unknown. No clone much larger than this one lies a single base away; base qualities are absent. Here the chain combines TRBV7-6 and TRBJ1-1; 11 nucleotides in the junction match TRBD1. The receptor comes from a human donor with chronic lymphocytic leukemia. The sample consisted of PBMCs, taken before ibrutinib treatment. The DNA sequence is given as TGTGCCAGCAGCCAAACGGACAGGGGGCTCCCTGAAGCTTTCTTT. Translation gives CASSQTDRGLPEAFF.